Following are 18 T cell receptor beta chains from one sample sequenced in a study of neurological immune-mediated disorders. TCRdb ran MiXCR on the 5' RACE reads and lists one entry per CDR3 protein. This sample yields over 55,000 distinct CDR3 sequences, of which 8.5% to 10% are seen a single time; around 12% belongs to the top ten. Regarding time point: longitudinal time-point 2. Sequencing was performed on PBMCs. The receptors stem from a man aged 25-45 years in good health.

This clonotype was observed a few times. CDR3 sequence: CASSLVRGLSTGELFF. CDR3 in DNA: TGTGCCAGCAGCTTAGTGAGAGGGCTGAGTACCGGGGAGCTGTTTTTT. The rearrangement joins TRBV11-2 to TRBJ2-2; D possibly corresponds to TRBD2 (5 bases). Germline CDR1 SGHAT, CDR2 FQNNGV. Between the trimmed V and J ends, which lost 1 base and 5 bases, there was a span of 14 bases. CDR3 length equals 16 residues.

This clonotype was seen at least ten times. The J gene is TRBJ2-2, the V gene TRBV27; a possible D gene is TRBD1 (5 bases). The CDR3 runs to 13 residues. Looked up from germline, CDR1 is MNHEY and CDR2 is SMNVEV (reference sequence). V lost 1 base and J 6 bases, leaving 6 bases between the germline ends. CDR3 loop: CASSLLGAGELFF. Written as DNA, the CDR3 is TGTGCCAGCAGTTTATTAGGGGCCGGGGAGCTGTTTTTT.

In its sample, this clonotype was seen many times. The chain links TRBV29-1 to TRBJ1-4, with 10 bases identical to TRBD1. The CDR3 is 20 amino acids. Per germline, CDR1 SQVTM and CDR2 ANQGSEA. Germline trimming cut 0 bases from V and 5 bases from J; bases unmatched to any gene: 18. The CDR3 region is CSVEDLQWDRGRLGNEKLFF. The CDR3 coding sequence is TGCAGCGTTGAAGACCTACAATGGGACAGGGGTCGCCTGGGCAATGAAAAACTGTTTTTT.

Many counts were recorded for this clonotype. J is TRBJ2-4 and V is TRBV5-1; 8 bases map to TRBD2. CDR3 length equals 15 residues. Per the germline V gene, CDR1 is SGHRS and CDR2 is YFSETQ. The V segment lost 6 bases and the J segment 9 bases; nucleotides outside the gene matches: 14. The CDR3 reads CASNGPGPSGGIQYF. CDR3 DNA sequence: TGCGCCAGCAACGGTCCGGGGCCCAGCGGGGGCATTCAGTACTTC.

The sample holds a few counts of this clonotype. Just one base apart from a much larger clone, this may be a read error. The chain carries TRBV28 and TRBJ1-1; no clear D. This CDR3 has 13 residues. CDR1 and CDR2 (germline): MDHEN, SYDVKM. CDR3 region: CANSFLLDTEAFF. In nucleotides, the CDR3 is TGTGCCAACAGTTTTTTACTTGACACTGAAGCTTTCTTT.

This clonotype was detected ten times or more. The chain employs TRBV6-4 and TRBJ2-6; D gene uncertain. CDR1 and CDR2 (germline): MRHNA, SNTAGT. The CDR3 runs to 15 residues. The V end lost 2 bases, the J end lost 0 bases, and 5 bases lay between the germline ends. The CDR3 DNA reads as TGTGCCAGCAGTGACACCCTCTCTGGGGCCAACGTCCTGACTTTC. Encoded protein: CASSDTLSGANVLTF.

This clonotype was observed many times. V usage is TRBV6-5 and J usage is TRBJ2-7; either TRBD1 or TRBD2 may supply D (5 bases each). Trimming pared 5 bases from V and 6 bases from J, leaving 14 bases between. Germline V gene data show CDR1 as MNHEY and CDR2 as SVGAGI. The CDR3 has 13 residues. CDR3 amino acids: CASSQIGAGEQYF. For the CDR3, the DNA is TGTGCCAGCAGTCAAATCGGGGCGGGCGAGCAGTACTTC.

This clonotype was seen repeatedly, ten times or more. J is TRBJ1-1 and V is TRBV12-3 or TRBV12-4; TRBD1 matches at 9 bases. The trim removed 3 bases at V and 3 bases at J, leaving 5 bases unmatched. The CDR3 consists of 15 residues. CDR3 sequence: CASSFGGTGYTEAFF. In nucleotides, the CDR3 is TGTGCCAGCAGTTTTGGCGGGACAGGGTACACTGAAGCTTTCTTT.

This chain joins TRBV18 and TRBJ2-3; 7 bases align to TRBD2. Germline lookup yields CDR1 KGHSH and CDR2 LQKENI. This CDR3 contains 18 residues. V lost 4 bases, J lost 0 bases, and 13 bases stayed unmatched. CDR3 nucleotide sequence: TGTGCCAGCTCACTAAACAGTGCGCTAGCGGATAGCACAGATACGCAGTATTTT. Its translation: CASSLNSALADSTDTQYF.

This clonotype was recorded at least ten times. The chain employs TRBV20-1 and TRBJ1-6, with D perhaps TRBD1 (5 bases). Germline CDR1 reads DFQATT; CDR2 reads SNEGSKA (reference sequence). Trimming stripped 5 bases from V and 5 bases from J, with 16 bases between. The CDR3 totals 15 residues. Here the CDR3 reads CSAEGPPRNNSPLHF. The CDR3 bases are TGCAGTGCTGAGGGACCGCCGAGAAATAATTCACCCCTCCACTTT.

This clonotype has a handful of counts. The chain links TRBV9 to TRBJ1-2; TRBD1 is a possible D gene (5 bases). The CDR3 has 13 residues. Germline V lookup: CDR1 SGDLS, CDR2 YYNGEE. V was trimmed by 0 bases and J by 6 bases, leaving 9 bases between them. As DNA, the CDR3 is TGTGCCAGCAGCGTAGGCGGAGGGGATGGCTACACCTTC. It encodes CASSVGGGDGYTF.

This clonotype has ten or more counts. The J gene is TRBJ2-2, the V gene TRBV6-5; 7 bases match TRBD1. The germline CDR1 and CDR2 sequences are MNHEY and SVGAGI. With V trimmed by 2 bases and J by 5 bases, 8 bases remained unmatched. The CDR3 runs 16 residues. The CDR3 bases are TGTGCCAGCAGTTACCGGGGACAGTTTGGGACCGGGGAGCTGTTTTTT. This codes for CASSYRGQFGTGELFF.

This clonotype was seen only a few times. The chain combines TRBV20-1 with TRBJ2-3; D not certain. This CDR3 is built from 14 residues. With 6 bases removed from V and 3 bases from J, the gap between germline ends came to 16 bases. Germline CDR1 reads DFQATT; CDR2 reads SNEGSKA (reference sequence). The CDR3 nucleotides are TGCAGTGCGCGAAGGGTAATAGGTACAGATACGCAGTATTTT. Protein sequence: CSARRVIGTDTQYF.

This clonotype has at least ten counts. The genes are TRBV25-1 and TRBJ2-3; 9 bases line up with TRBD1. V gave up 3 bases and J gave up 4 bases; unmatched junction bases: 5. The CDR3 runs 15 residues. Germline CDR1 MGHDK, CDR2 SYGVNS. The CDR3 reads CASSEGDRGADTQYF. The CDR3 nucleotides are TGTGCCAGCAGTGAGGGAGACAGGGGGGCAGATACGCAGTATTTT.

This clonotype was counted many times. This chain links TRBV4-1 with TRBJ1-3, with D possibly being TRBD1 (6 bases). Trimming took off 5 bases at V and 0 bases at J, with 17 bases between the two ends. The CDR3 has 17 residues. From germline, CDR1 is MGHRA and CDR2 YSYEKL. The DNA for the CDR3 is TGCGCCAGCAGCTCCCCCGGAGGGGGTTACTCTGGAAACACCATATATTTT. It translates to CASSSPGGGYSGNTIYF.

With regard to this clonotype: One junction end disagrees with the germline gene, perhaps due to a read error. The rearrangement links TRBV20-1 to TRBJ2-1, with D possibly called TRBD1 or TRBD2 (5 bases each). This CDR3 is 14 amino acids long. CDR1 and CDR2 (germline): DFQATT, SNEGSKA (reference sequence). Here the CDR3 reads CSTRDTGRDNEQFF. The CDR3 region has the DNA TGCAGTACTAGAGACACGGGGCGAGACAATGAGCAGTTCTTC.

This clonotype was seen many times. V is TRBV20-1 and J is TRBJ2-3, with 13 positions matching TRBD2. This CDR3 has 18 amino acids. From germline, CDR1 is DFQATT and CDR2 SNEGSKA (reference sequence). With 6 bases clipped from V and 6 bases from J, the junction kept 18 bases outside the gene matches. The CDR3 sequence: CSARRGGGLAGSSDTQYF. CDR3 sequence (DNA): TGCAGTGCACGTAGAGGGGGGGGACTAGCGGGATCAAGCGATACGCAGTATTTT.

This clonotype was seen repeatedly, ten times or more. The rearrangement links TRBV7-2 to TRBJ2-7; perhaps TRBD1 as D (6 bases). The CDR3 sequence is 15 residues long. The V end was cut by 5 bases, the J end by 5 bases, with 19 bases between. Germline-derived CDR1 and CDR2 are SGHTA and FQGNSA. In DNA, the CDR3 is TGTGCCAGCAGCGTAAGGACAGTCATCGTGGACGAGCAGTACTTC. It yields the protein CASSVRTVIVDEQYF.